This T cell receptor (beta chain) emerged from a study of control samples from healthy donors and cancer patients. This CDR3 is built from 12 residues. Trimming shortened V by 6 bases and J by 7 bases, and 9 bases separated the two germline ends. The germline V gene has CDR1 ENHRY and CDR2 SYGVKD. Clones were read by immunoSEQ multiplex PCR, and TCRdb kept only the in-frame ones, dropping some. The sample shows around 140,000 clones, 92% of them seen only once. The TCR comes from a woman aged 45-60 years in good health. The sequenced sample consisted of blood. This chain uses TRBV10-3 with TRBJ2-2; D ambiguous. The CDR3 DNA follows: TGTGCCATCAGCCCCCGGCTCGGGGAGCTGTTTTTT. Translating it yields CAISPRLGELFF.